This T cell receptor (beta chain) is from a study of blood T cell repertoires in COVID-19. Looking at the study overall: The analysed material was cDNA or gDNA that came from T cells, B-cell-depleted T cells, or PBMCs.

In the original processing: Amplification of reference gene primers was used by the study to estimate nucleated cell counts. Repertoires were generated with immunoSEQ multiplex PCR, while TCRdb's copy carries only in-frame clones and drops some. V and J calls and clone size are those listed in that table; D and trimming were worked out from the DNA. This table holds some 150,000 clones, about 91% found once. Trimming cost V 3 bases and J 2 bases; bases outside gene matches: 1. The CDR3 extends over 14 amino acids. Germline lookup yields CDR1 MNHNS and CDR2 SASEGT. The chain joins TRBV6-1 to TRBJ2-1; 7 bases are a match to TRBD2. Sequenced: peripheral blood. The source is a woman between 50 and 59 years old with acute or convalescent COVID-19. The CDR3 nucleotides read TGTGCCAGCAGTGACAGCGGGGCCTACAATGAGCAGTTCTTC. Protein: CASSDSGAYNEQFF.